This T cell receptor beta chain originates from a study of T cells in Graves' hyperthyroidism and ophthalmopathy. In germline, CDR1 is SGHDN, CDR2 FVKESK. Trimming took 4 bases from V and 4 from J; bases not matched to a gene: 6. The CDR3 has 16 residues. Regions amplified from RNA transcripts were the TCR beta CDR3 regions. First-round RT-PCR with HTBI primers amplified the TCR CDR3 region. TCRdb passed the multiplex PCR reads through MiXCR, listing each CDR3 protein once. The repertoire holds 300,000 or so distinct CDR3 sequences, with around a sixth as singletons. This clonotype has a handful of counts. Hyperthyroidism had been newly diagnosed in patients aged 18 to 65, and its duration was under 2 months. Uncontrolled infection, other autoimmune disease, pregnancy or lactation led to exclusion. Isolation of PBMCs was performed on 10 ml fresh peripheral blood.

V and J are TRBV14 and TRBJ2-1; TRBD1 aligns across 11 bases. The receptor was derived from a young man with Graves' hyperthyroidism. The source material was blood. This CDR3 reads CASSPGQGARYNEQFF. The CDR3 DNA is TGTGCCAGCAGCCCTGGACAGGGGGCGCGGTACAATGAGCAGTTCTTC.